This TCR beta chain was obtained from a study of blood T cell repertoires in COVID-19. Study context: T cells, B-cell-depleted T cells, or PBMCs provided the cDNA or gDNA that served as material.

As processed by the authors: Reference gene primer amplification in the assay estimated nucleated cell counts. Here immunoSEQ multiplex PCR was the method, and the copy in TCRdb shows in-frame clones only, minus some. From that table come the V and J calls and clone size; the DNA was used to work out D and trimming. The table shows about 180,000 clones, with approximately 83% occurring only once. This CDR3 has 14 amino acids. V was pared by 0 bases and J by 3 bases, with 9 bases between. CDR1 is LGHNA and CDR2 is YSLEER in the germline V gene. The chain links TRBV4-3 to TRBJ2-7, with a tentative D call TRBD2 (5 bases). The sequenced material came from peripheral blood. This receptor was obtained from a human donor in a cohort sampled during active COVID-19. The CDR3 is CASSQDSAGYEQYF. DNA of the CDR3: TGCGCCAGCAGCCAAGATTCGGCGGGCTACGAGCAGTACTTC.